This TCR beta chain was identified during a study of T cell responses to AZD1222 COVID-19 vaccine. Study as a whole: Second doses that came at about 4 or about 12 weeks were put together.

The CDR3 totals 14 residues. Losses at the gene ends were 6 bases for V and 8 bases for J; bases not matched to a gene: 6. The V gene's germline CDR1 is LNHDA and CDR2 SQIVND (reference sequence). Data came from immunoSEQ multiplex PCR; TCRdb stores just in-frame clones and leaves some out. The sample has about 79,000 clones, 70% to 90% seen once. About this clone: No antigen is known for it.

Study conclusions and caveats: A mostly white British donor set with more females was recruited, and clonal diversity was possibly underestimated.

The V gene is TRBV19, the J gene TRBJ1-6; 8 bases map to TRBD1. The sample was peripheral blood, taken on day 0 of AZD1222 vaccination. This TCR derives from an adult in good health. DNA for the CDR3: TGTGCCAGTAGCAGGCAGGGGGCGGATTCACCCCTCCACTTT. This sequence encodes CASSRQGADSPLHF.